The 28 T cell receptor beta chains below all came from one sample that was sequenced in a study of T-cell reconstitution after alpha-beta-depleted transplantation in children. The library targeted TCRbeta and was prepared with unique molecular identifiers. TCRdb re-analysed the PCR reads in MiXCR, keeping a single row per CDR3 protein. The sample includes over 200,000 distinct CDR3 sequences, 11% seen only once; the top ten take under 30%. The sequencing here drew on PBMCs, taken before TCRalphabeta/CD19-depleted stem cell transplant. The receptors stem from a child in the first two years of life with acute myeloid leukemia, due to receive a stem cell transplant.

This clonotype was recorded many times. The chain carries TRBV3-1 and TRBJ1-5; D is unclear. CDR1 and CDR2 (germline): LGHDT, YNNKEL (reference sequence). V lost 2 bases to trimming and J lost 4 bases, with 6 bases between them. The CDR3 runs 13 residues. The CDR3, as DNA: TGTGCCAGCAGCCAAATGCAGAATCAGCCCCAGCATTTT. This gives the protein CASSQMQNQPQHF.

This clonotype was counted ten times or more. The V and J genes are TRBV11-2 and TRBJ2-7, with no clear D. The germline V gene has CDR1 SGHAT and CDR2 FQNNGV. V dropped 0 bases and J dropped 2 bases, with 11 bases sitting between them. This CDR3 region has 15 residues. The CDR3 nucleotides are TGTGCCAGCAGCTTAGATCGGGTAGGAACCTACGAGCAGTACTTC. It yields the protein CASSLDRVGTYEQYF.

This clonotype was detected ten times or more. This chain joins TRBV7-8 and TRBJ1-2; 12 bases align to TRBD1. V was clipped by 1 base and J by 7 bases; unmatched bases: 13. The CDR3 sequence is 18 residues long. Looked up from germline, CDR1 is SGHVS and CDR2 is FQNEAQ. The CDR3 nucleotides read TGTGCCAGCAGCTTAGGGGACCGGGACAGGGGGCGAGGTAGTGGCTACACCTTC. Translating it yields CASSLGDRDRGRGSGYTF. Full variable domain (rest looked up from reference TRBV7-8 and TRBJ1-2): GAGVSQSPRYKVAKRGQDVALRCDPISGHVSLFWYQQALGQGPEFLTYFQNEAQLDKSGLPSDRFFAERPEGSVSTLKIQRTQQEDSAVYLCASSLGDRDRGRGSGYTFGSGTRLTVV.

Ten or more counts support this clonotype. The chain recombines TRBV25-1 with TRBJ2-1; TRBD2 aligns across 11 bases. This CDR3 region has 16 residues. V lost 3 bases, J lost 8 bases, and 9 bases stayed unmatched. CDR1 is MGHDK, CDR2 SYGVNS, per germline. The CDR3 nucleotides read TGTGCCAGCAGTGACCGATCTAGCGGGAGGTACCATGAGCAGTTCTTC. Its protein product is CASSDRSSGRYHEQFF.

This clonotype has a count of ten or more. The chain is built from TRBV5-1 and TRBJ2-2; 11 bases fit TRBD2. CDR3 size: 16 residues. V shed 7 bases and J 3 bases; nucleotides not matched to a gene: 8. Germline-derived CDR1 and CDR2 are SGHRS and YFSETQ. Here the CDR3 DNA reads TGCGCCAGCGCGACTAGCGGGACGGGGTACACCGGGGAGCTGTTTTTT. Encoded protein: CASATSGTGYTGELFF. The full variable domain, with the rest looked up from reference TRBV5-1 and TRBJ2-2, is KAGVTQTPRYLIKTRGQQVTLSCSPISGHRSVSWYQQTPGQGLQFLFEYFSETQRNKGNFPGRFSGRQFSNSRSEMNVSTLELGDSALYLCASATSGTGYTGELFFGEGSRLTVL.

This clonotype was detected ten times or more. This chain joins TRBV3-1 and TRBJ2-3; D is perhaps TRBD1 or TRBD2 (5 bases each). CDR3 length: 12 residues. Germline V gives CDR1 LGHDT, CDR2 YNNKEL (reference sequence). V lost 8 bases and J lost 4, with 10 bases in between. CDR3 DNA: TGTGCCAGCTCGGGGACGGCAGATACGCAGTATTTT. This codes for CASSGTADTQYF.

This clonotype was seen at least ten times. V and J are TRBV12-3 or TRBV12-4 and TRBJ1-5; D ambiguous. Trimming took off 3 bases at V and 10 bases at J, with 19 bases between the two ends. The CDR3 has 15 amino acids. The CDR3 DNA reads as TGTGCCAGCAGTTTCGGGCTGACAATACTACAACCCCAGCATTTT. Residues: CASSFGLTILQPQHF.

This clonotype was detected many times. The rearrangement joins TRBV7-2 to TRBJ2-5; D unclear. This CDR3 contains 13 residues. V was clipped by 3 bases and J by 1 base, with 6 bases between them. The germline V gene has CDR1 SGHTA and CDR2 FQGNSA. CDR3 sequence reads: CASSFLGQETQYF. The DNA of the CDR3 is TGTGCCAGCAGCTTTTTAGGCCAAGAGACCCAGTACTTC.

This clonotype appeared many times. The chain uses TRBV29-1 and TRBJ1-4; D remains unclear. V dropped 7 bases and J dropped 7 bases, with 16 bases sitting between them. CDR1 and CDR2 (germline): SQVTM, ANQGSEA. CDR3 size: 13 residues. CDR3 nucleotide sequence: TGCAGCGCTCCCGGGAAATGGGGTGAAAAACTGTTTTTT. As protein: CSAPGKWGEKLFF.

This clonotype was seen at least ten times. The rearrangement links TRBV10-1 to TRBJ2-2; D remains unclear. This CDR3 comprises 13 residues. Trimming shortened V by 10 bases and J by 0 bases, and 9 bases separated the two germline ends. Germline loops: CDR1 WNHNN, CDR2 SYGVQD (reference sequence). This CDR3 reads CATLSPNTGELFF. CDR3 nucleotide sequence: TGCGCCACCCTTTCCCCGAACACCGGGGAGCTGTTTTTT.

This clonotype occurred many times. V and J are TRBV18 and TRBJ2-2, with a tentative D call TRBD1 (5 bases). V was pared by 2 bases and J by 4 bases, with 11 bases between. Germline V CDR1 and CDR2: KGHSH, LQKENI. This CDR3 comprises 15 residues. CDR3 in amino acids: CASSPEGAATGELFF. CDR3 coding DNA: TGTGCCAGCTCACCAGAAGGGGCTGCCACCGGGGAGCTGTTTTTT.

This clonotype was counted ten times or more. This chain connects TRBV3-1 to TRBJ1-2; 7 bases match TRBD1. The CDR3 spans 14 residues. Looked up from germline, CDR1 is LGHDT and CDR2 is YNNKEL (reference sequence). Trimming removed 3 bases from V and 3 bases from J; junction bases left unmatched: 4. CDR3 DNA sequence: TGTGCCAGCAGCCATGGAGACAGGGACTATGGCTACACCTTC. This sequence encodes CASSHGDRDYGYTF. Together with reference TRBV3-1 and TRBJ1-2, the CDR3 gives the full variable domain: DTAVSQTPKYLVTQMGNDKSIKCEQNLGHDTMYWYKQDSKKFLKIMFSYNNKELIINETVPNRFSPKSPDKAHLNLHINSLELGDSAVYFCASSHGDRDYGYTFGSGTRLTVV.

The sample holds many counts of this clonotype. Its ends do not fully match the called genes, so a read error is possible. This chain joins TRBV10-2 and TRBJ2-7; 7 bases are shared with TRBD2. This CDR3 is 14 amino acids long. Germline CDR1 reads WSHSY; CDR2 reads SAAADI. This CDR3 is CASSEFMTSMESKF. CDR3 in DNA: TGCGCCAGCAGTGAGTTTATGACTAGCATGGAAAGTAAGTTC.

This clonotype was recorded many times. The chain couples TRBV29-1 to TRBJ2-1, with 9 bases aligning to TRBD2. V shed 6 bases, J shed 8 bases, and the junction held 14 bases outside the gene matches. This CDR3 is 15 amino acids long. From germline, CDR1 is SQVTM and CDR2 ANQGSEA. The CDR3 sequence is CSVDRRGTSFDEQFF. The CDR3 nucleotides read TGCAGCGTCGACCGGAGGGGGACTAGCTTCGATGAGCAGTTCTTC.

CDR3 in amino acids: CAWSLRGTIYNEQFF. DNA for the CDR3: TGTGCCTGGAGTCTCCGGGGGACCATCTACAATGAGCAGTTCTTC. The chain is built from TRBV30 and TRBJ2-1; a weak D match, TRBD2 (6 bases). Per germline, CDR1 GTSNPN and CDR2 SVGIG (reference sequence). V shed 2 bases and J shed 3 bases, with 14 bases lying between them. This CDR3 is built from 15 residues.

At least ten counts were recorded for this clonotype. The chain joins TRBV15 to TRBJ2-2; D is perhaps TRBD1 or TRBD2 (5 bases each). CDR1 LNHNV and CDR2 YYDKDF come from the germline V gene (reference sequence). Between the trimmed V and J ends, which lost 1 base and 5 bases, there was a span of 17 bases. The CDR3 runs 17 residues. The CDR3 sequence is CATSRGSGGSRTGELFF. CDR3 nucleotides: TGTGCCACCAGCAGAGGCAGTGGGGGAAGTCGGACCGGGGAGCTGTTTTTT.

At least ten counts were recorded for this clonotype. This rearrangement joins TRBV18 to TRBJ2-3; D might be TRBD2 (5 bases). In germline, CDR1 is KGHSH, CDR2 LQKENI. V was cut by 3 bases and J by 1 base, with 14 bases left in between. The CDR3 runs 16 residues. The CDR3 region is CASSPPGGLGTDTQYF. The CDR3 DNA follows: TGTGCCAGCTCACCCCCCGGCGGGCTTGGCACAGATACGCAGTATTTT.

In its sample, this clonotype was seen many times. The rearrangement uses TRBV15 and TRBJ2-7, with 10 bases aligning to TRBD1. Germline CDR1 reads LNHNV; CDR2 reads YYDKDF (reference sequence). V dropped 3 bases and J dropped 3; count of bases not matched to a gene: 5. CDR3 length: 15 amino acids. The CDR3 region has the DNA TGTGCCACCAGCAGGCCGGGACAGGGGAACTACGAGCAGTACTTC. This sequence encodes CATSRPGQGNYEQYF.

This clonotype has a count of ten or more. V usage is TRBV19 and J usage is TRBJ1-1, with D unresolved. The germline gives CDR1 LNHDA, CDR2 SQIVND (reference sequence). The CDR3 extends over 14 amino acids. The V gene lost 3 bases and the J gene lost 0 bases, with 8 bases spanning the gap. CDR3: CASSMVEVNTEAFF. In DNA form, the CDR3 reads TGTGCCAGTAGTATGGTCGAGGTGAACACTGAAGCTTTCTTT.

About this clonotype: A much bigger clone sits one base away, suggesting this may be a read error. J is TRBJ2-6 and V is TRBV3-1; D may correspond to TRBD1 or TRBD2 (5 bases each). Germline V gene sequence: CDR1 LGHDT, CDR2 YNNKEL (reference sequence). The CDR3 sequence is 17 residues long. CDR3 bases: TGTGCCGGCAGCTACCGGGACGGTAGAGTTGGGGCCAACGTCCTGACTTTC. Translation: CAGSYRDGRVGANVLTF.

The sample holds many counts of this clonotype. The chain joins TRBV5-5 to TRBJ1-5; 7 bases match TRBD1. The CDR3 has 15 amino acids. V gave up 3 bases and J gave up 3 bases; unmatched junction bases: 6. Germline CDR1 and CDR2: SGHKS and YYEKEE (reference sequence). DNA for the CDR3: TGTGCCAGCAGCTCACAGGGGAAAGACAATCAGCCCCAGCATTTT. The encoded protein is CASSSQGKDNQPQHF.

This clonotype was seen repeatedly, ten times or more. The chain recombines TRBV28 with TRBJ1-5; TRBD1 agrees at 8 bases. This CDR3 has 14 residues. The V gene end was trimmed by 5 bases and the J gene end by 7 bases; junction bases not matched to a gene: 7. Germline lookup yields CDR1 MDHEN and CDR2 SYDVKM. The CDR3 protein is CASSPRTGRQPQHF. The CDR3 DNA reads TGTGCCAGCAGTCCGCGGACAGGGAGGCAGCCCCAGCATTTT.

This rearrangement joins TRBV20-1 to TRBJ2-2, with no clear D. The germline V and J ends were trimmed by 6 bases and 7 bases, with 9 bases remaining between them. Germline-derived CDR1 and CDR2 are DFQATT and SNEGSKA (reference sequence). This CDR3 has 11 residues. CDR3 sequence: CSASEDGELFF. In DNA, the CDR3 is TGCAGTGCCAGCGAGGACGGGGAGCTGTTTTTT.

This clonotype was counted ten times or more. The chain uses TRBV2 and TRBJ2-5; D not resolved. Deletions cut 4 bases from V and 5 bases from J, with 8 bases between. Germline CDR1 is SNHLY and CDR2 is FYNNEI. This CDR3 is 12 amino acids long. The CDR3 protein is CASSVGRETQYF. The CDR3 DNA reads TGTGCCAGCAGTGTTGGGCGTGAGACCCAGTACTTC.

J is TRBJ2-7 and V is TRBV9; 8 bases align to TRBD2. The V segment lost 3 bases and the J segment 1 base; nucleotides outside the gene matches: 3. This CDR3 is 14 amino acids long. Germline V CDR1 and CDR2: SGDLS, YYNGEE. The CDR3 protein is CASSATSESYEQYF. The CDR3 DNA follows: TGTGCCAGCAGCGCGACTAGCGAATCCTACGAGCAGTACTTC.

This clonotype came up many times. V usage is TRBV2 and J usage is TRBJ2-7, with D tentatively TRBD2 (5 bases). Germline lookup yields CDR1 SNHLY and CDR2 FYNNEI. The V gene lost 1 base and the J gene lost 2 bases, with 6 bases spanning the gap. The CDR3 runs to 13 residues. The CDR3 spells CASSEVGAYEQYF. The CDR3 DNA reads TGTGCCAGCAGTGAAGTGGGAGCCTACGAGCAGTACTTC.

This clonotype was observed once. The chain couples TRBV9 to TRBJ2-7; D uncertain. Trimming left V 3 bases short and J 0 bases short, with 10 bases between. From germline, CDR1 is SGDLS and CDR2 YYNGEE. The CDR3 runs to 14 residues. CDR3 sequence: CASSGYSNSYEQYF. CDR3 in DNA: TGTGCCAGCAGCGGTTACTCGAACTCCTACGAGCAGTACTTC.

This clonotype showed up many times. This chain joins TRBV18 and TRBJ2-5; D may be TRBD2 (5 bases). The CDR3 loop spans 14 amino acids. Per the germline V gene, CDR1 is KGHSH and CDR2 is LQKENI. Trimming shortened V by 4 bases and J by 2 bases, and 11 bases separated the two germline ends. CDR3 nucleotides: TGTGCCAGCTCACAGGGAGTCGGGCAAGAGACCCAGTACTTC. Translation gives CASSQGVGQETQYF.